This passage covers 2 T cell receptor beta chains from one sample sequenced in a study of T cell changes during pregnancy in multiple sclerosis. Some clones are missing from TCRdb's copy, which holds only in-frame ones; the method was immunoSEQ multiplex PCR. The repertoire holds fewer than 50,000 clones, with under 95% as singletons. Sequenced material: CD8+ T cells from peripheral blood mononuclear cells, taken in the third trimester of pregnancy. The receptor set was obtained from a female donor with multiple sclerosis, enrolled in a pregnancy study.

J is TRBJ1-5 and V is TRBV27; D is undetermined. The CDR3 runs 15 residues. Per the germline V gene, CDR1 is MNHEY and CDR2 is SMNVEV (reference sequence). V gave up 4 bases and J gave up 6 bases, with 16 bases separating them. CDR3 in amino acids: CASSSERGGGQPQHF. In DNA, the CDR3 is TGTGCCAGCAGTTCGGAGCGGGGTGGAGGTCAGCCCCAGCATTTT.

The chain combines TRBV29-1 with TRBJ2-2; TRBD2 is a possible D gene (6 bases). Trimming removed 6 bases from V and 1 base from J, with 9 bases in between. Germline V gene sequence: CDR1 SQVTM, CDR2 ANQGSEA. The CDR3 is 13 residues long. DNA of the CDR3: TGCAGCGTCCGGCGGGGGAACACCGGGGAGCTGTTTTTT. Encoded protein: CSVRRGNTGELFF.